This TCR beta chain is drawn from a study of T cell repertoires in cytomegalovirus infection. Study details: Peptides in the study included HLA-C-restricted and HLA-B-restricted CMV epitopes. Carrying CMV and the relevant HLA type showed in public TCR beta signatures. Study-level findings and limits: Ex vivo, HLA-C-restricted CMV-specific TCR beta clonotypes prevailed over the rest of the response.

Germline V gene lookup returns CDR1 SNHLY and CDR2 FYNNEI. The CDR3 consists of 13 residues. V lost 11 bases and J lost 7, with 21 bases in between. One entry per CDR3 protein results from TCRdb running MiXCR on the reads. The sample has 750,000 to 900,000 distinct CDR3 sequences, about 28% seen once; the top ten hold around 13%. Remarks on this clonotype: Its specificity is unknown.

The chain has TRBV2 and TRBJ2-7, with D perhaps matching TRBD2 (6 bases). The source was cultured CD8+ T cells from PBMCs, collected from culture after CMV antigen stimulation. The sequence came from a human donor in good health (CMV status not recorded). Some clones in this sample may be carry-over from other donors' samples. In nucleotides, the CDR3 is TGTGCCTTTACCCGCCGGGGGTCCGGGGAGCAGTACTTC. Translation: CAFTRRGSGEQYF. Full variable domain (missing parts from reference TRBV2 and TRBJ2-7): EPEVTQTPSHQVTQMGQEVILRCVPISNHLYFYWYRQILGQKVEFLVSFYNNEISEKSEIFDDQFSVERPDGSNFTLKIRSTKLEDSAMYFCAFTRRGSGEQYFGPGTRLTVT.